The 18 T cell receptor beta chains below come from one sample, sequenced in a study of control samples from healthy donors and cancer patients. Sequencing used immunoSEQ multiplex PCR; TCRdb keeps in-frame clones, though not all of them. The table includes roughly 120,000 clones, roughly 90% detected once. The sample comprised PBMCs. These TCRs come from a woman aged 60-75 years with lung cancer.

The V and J genes are TRBV24-1 and TRBJ2-7; TRBD1 matches 10 bases. Germline trimming cut 4 bases from V and 2 bases from J; bases unmatched to any gene: 7. CDR1 and CDR2 (germline): KGHDR, SFDVKD. This CDR3 region has 16 residues. CDR3: CATSDATGGPPYEQYF. The CDR3 region has the DNA TGTGCCACCAGTGACGCGACAGGGGGCCCCCCCTACGAGCAGTACTTC.

The rearrangement links TRBV4-1 to TRBJ2-1, with TRBD2 identical over 8 bases. Germline V gene data show CDR1 as MGHRA and CDR2 as YSYEKL. J lost 3 bases, V lost 2 bases, and 6 bases had no gene match. The CDR3 contains 16 residues. The CDR3 loop reads CASSQQRGLIYNEQFF. CDR3 coding DNA: TGCGCCAGCAGCCAACAGCGGGGGCTGATCTACAATGAGCAGTTCTTC.

The rearrangement uses TRBV6-2 or TRBV6-3 and TRBJ2-1, with D perhaps matching TRBD1 (6 bases). Between the trimmed V and J ends, which lost 6 bases and 3 bases, there was a span of 18 bases. Germline lookup yields CDR1 MNHEY and CDR2 SVGEGT. This CDR3 is 16 amino acids long. This chain's CDR3 is CASSWLQGARYNEQFF. The CDR3 DNA sequence: TGTGCCAGCAGCTGGCTACAGGGTGCCCGCTACAATGAGCAGTTCTTC.

The J gene is TRBJ2-7, the V gene TRBV2; 8 bases fit TRBD1. Germline CDR1 SNHLY, CDR2 FYNNEI. CDR3 length: 15 amino acids. The trim removed 7 bases at V and 3 bases at J, leaving 11 bases unmatched. The CDR3 sequence: CASNTFPGQGYEQYF. Here the CDR3 DNA reads TGTGCCAGCAATACGTTCCCAGGACAGGGCTACGAGCAGTACTTC.

V and J are TRBV19 and TRBJ1-5; a possible D gene is TRBD1 (5 bases). Germline values: CDR1 LNHDA, CDR2 SQIVND (reference sequence). The V end lost 7 bases, the J end lost 7 bases, and 14 bases lay between the germline ends. The CDR3 consists of 13 residues. The CDR3 sequence: CASTPRGEQPQHF. For the CDR3, the DNA is TGTGCCAGTACCCCTAGGGGTGAACAGCCCCAGCATTTT.

V gene TRBV11-3 combines with J gene TRBJ2-5; no clear D. Trimming cost V 5 bases and J 2 bases, with 12 bases left between them. Germline assignment: CDR1 SGHNT and CDR2 YENEEA. This CDR3 spans 14 amino acids. The CDR3 reads CASSLLGIQETQYF. CDR3 nucleotides: TGTGCCAGCAGCCTTTTAGGGATTCAAGAGACCCAGTACTTC.

The chain recombines TRBV18 with TRBJ1-1; TRBD1 aligns across 10 bases. Trimming took 1 base from V and 5 from J; bases not matched to a gene: 4. The CDR3 consists of 15 residues. Germline values: CDR1 KGHSH, CDR2 LQKENI. CDR3 bases: TGTGCCAGCTCACCACAGGGACAGGGGAGAACTGAAGCTTTCTTT. Protein sequence: CASSPQGQGRTEAFF.

J is TRBJ2-7 and V is TRBV7-2; 8 bases are shared with TRBD2. V was clipped by 3 bases and J by 4 bases; unmatched bases: 5. CDR1 and CDR2 from the germline V gene are SGHTA and FQGNSA. The CDR3 runs 14 residues. Here the CDR3 DNA reads TGTGCCAGCAGCTTTGGGACTAGATTTTACGAGCAGTACTTC. Translating gives CASSFGTRFYEQYF.

This clone was picked up one time. J is TRBJ1-4 and V is TRBV19; no clear D. Between the trimmed V and J ends, which lost 6 bases and 4 bases, there was a span of 9 bases. Germline V lookup: CDR1 LNHDA, CDR2 SQIVND (reference sequence). The CDR3 runs to 13 residues. CDR3 region: CASSVMRNEKLFF. For the CDR3, the DNA is TGTGCCAGTAGCGTGATGCGTAATGAAAAACTGTTTTTT.

In this sample, this clone is medium-sized. The chain couples TRBV5-4 to TRBJ1-1; perhaps TRBD1 as D (6 bases). The CDR3 totals 17 residues. V gave up 2 bases and J gave up 4 bases, with 21 bases separating them. Per the germline V gene, CDR1 is SGHNT and CDR2 is YYREEE (reference sequence). CDR3 region: CASSFSRGYWAGTEAFF. CDR3 nucleotide sequence: TGTGCCAGCAGCTTTTCGAGGGGGTATTGGGCGGGCACTGAAGCTTTCTTT.

V is TRBV2 and J is TRBJ2-1; 11 bases are a match to TRBD2. V was clipped by 6 bases and J by 9 bases; unmatched bases: 10. CDR3 length equals 15 residues. Germline V CDR1 and CDR2: SNHLY, FYNNEI. The CDR3 region has the DNA TGTGCCAGCAGACGTAGCGGGGGGGTTACGAGTGAGCAGTTCTTC. Protein: CASRRSGGVTSEQFF.

Here the CDR3 reads CASSPQGYGYTF. CDR3 nucleotide sequence: TGTGCCAGCAGCCCACAGGGGTATGGCTACACCTTC. The V and J genes are TRBV7-8 and TRBJ1-2, with TRBD1 matching 7 bases. This CDR3 has 12 residues. Per the germline V gene, CDR1 is SGHVS and CDR2 is FQNEAQ. Trimming at V came to 5 bases and at J to 5 bases, leaving 2 bases not matched to a gene.

This sequence joins TRBV18 and TRBJ1-5; no firm D call. V was shortened by 3 bases and J by 3 bases, with 6 bases between the two germline ends. There are 13 residues in the CDR3. Germline CDR1 and CDR2: KGHSH and LQKENI. CDR3 nucleotide sequence: TGTGCCAGCTCACCGGATCTCAATCAGCCCCAGCATTTT. It encodes CASSPDLNQPQHF.

This rearrangement joins TRBV7-7 to TRBJ1-3; possible D gene TRBD1, 5 bases. Germline values: CDR1 SSHAT, CDR2 FNYEAQ (reference sequence). This CDR3 is built from 15 residues. The CDR3 DNA follows: TGTGCTAGGGACGGACTTTTAACCTCTGGAAACACCATATATTTT. It yields the protein CARDGLLTSGNTIYF.

This clone was found a few times. This chain uses TRBV29-1 with TRBJ2-7, with D maybe TRBD1 (6 bases). Per germline, CDR1 SQVTM and CDR2 ANQGSEA. V gave up 6 bases and J gave up 2 bases, with 17 bases separating them. There are 14 residues in the CDR3. The CDR3: CSVTPRGGTYEQYF. The CDR3 DNA reads TGCAGCGTCACCCCCAGGGGTGGGACCTACGAGCAGTACTTC.

The chain has TRBV20-1 and TRBJ2-3; D remains unclear. The V and J ends lost 2 bases and 6 bases respectively, with 6 bases between them. Germline-derived CDR1 and CDR2 are DFQATT and SNEGSKA (reference sequence). This CDR3 is built from 11 residues. Here the CDR3 reads CSARPQDTQYF. The CDR3, as DNA: TGCAGTGCTAGACCCCAGGATACGCAGTATTTT.

The genes are TRBV18 and TRBJ1-1; unclear D gene. Trimming shortened V by 4 bases and J by 3 bases, and 12 bases separated the two germline ends. The CDR3 spans 14 residues. Germline CDR1 reads KGHSH; CDR2 reads LQKENI. DNA of the CDR3: TGTGCCAGCTCACTCTGGGAGATGGACACTGAAGCTTTCTTT. It translates to CASSLWEMDTEAFF. The whole variable domain, filled in from reference TRBV18 and TRBJ1-1, reads NAGVMQNPRHLVRRRGQEARLRCSPMKGHSHVYWYRQLPEEGLKFMVYLQKENIIDESGMPKERFSAEFPKEGPSILRIQQVVRGDSAAYFCASSLWEMDTEAFFGQGTRLTVV.

The chain recombines TRBV11-3 with TRBJ1-2; TRBD1 is a possible D gene (6 bases). This CDR3 is 14 amino acids long. V was shortened by 4 bases and J by 1 base, with 10 bases between the two germline ends. Germline lookup yields CDR1 SGHNT and CDR2 YENEEA. The CDR3 nucleotides are TGTGCCAGCAGCTACCGGACAGTTAACTATGGCTACACCTTC. It specifies CASSYRTVNYGYTF.